The 16 T cell receptor beta chains below all came from one sample that was sequenced in a study of glioma-infiltrating T cells. Using RNA template, CDR3s of TCR alpha and beta were amplified with iRepertoire arm-PCR. TCRdb ran MiXCR on the multiplex PCR reads and lists one entry per CDR3 protein. This table holds 300,000 to 450,000 distinct CDR3 sequences, about two fifths found once. The sample comprised glioma tissue, nonneoplastic brain tissue, or PBMCs (not recorded which). The receptors here all came from a human donor with low-grade glioma or glioblastoma, undergoing nonglioma brain surgery, or in good health (not recorded which).

The CDR3: CASSQLNSFSYNEQFF. CDR3 nucleotides: TGTGCCAGCAGCCAACTAAACAGCTTCTCCTACAATGAGCAGTTCTTC. The J gene is TRBJ2-1, the V gene TRBV7-9, with no clear D. Germline V gene sequence: CDR1 SEHNR, CDR2 FQNEAQ (reference sequence). CDR3 length: 16 residues. Trimming shortened V by 5 bases and J by 0 bases, and 14 bases separated the two germline ends.

As for this clonotype: A single base separates this from a much larger clone, so it may be a read error. The chain couples TRBV6-2 or TRBV6-3 to TRBJ1-1; perhaps TRBD1 as D (5 bases). Germline V gives CDR1 MNHEY, CDR2 SVGEGT. The length of the CDR3 is 15 residues. CDR3 in DNA: TGTACCAGCAGTTACAAGGGGAGCGGGAACACTGAAGCTTTCTTT. This encodes CTSSYKGSGNTEAFF.

This chain joins TRBV2 and TRBJ2-7; 7 bases align to TRBD2. The junction had 3 bases not matched to a gene; V was cut back by 6 bases and J by 4 bases. This CDR3 is built from 12 residues. Per the germline V gene, CDR1 is SNHLY and CDR2 is FYNNEI. This CDR3 reads CASRPAGYEQYF. In nucleotides, the CDR3 is TGTGCCAGCAGGCCAGCGGGATACGAGCAGTACTTC.

V gene TRBV12-3 or TRBV12-4 combines with J gene TRBJ1-5; maybe TRBD1 (6 bases). V shed 2 bases and J shed 3 bases, with 11 bases lying between them. This CDR3 is built from 15 residues. This CDR3 is CASSLWGAVNQPQHF. DNA of the CDR3: TGTGCCAGCAGTTTATGGGGGGCCGTCAATCAGCCCCAGCATTTT.

This clonotype occurred once. V gene TRBV6-5 combines with J gene TRBJ1-2, with 10 bases identical to TRBD1. V lost 8 bases to trimming and J lost 8 bases; unmatched junction nucleotides: 11. The CDR3 is made up of 14 amino acids. Germline CDR1 is MNHEY and CDR2 is SVGAGI. In nucleotides, the CDR3 is TGTGCCAGCGGCCTGGGGACAGGGGCTGACGGCTACACCTTC. It codes for CASGLGTGADGYTF.

This clonotype was detected many times. The chain has TRBV5-6 and TRBJ1-1; D gene ambiguous. The CDR3 runs to 12 residues. V gave up 4 bases and J gave up 7 bases, with 11 bases separating them. Looked up from germline, CDR1 is SGHDT and CDR2 is YYEEEE. The CDR3 bases are TGTGCCAGCAGCCGTCAGACTATTGAAGCTTTCTTT. Translating it yields CASSRQTIEAFF.

The chain employs TRBV4-1 and TRBJ1-1, with 8 bases that match TRBD1. The CDR3 has 17 residues. Germline assignment: CDR1 MGHRA and CDR2 YSYEKL. Trimming took 1 base from V and 0 from J; bases not matched to a gene: 7. Here the CDR3 DNA reads TGCGCCAGCAGCCAAGGCCCCGGACAGGGTATGAACACTGAAGCTTTCTTT. Translation: CASSQGPGQGMNTEAFF.

The DNA for the CDR3 is TGTGCCAGCAGTTACTCGGAGGCTAGCGGAACCTACAATGAGCAGTTCTTC. It translates to CASSYSEASGTYNEQFF. The J gene is TRBJ2-1, the V gene TRBV6-6, with 7 positions matching TRBD2. Unmatched junction bases numbered 7, after V lost 0 bases and J lost 2 bases. The germline V gene has CDR1 MNHNY and CDR2 SVGAGI (reference sequence). This CDR3 has 17 residues.

This clonotype was seen only a few times. The chain links TRBV20-1 to TRBJ2-7, with D possibly TRBD1 on 5 matching bases. Germline CDR1 DFQATT, CDR2 SNEGSKA (reference sequence). The CDR3 has 16 amino acids. The ends were cut back, 0 bases at V and 2 bases at J, with 17 bases in the middle. The CDR3 loop is CSARDPQGRKAYEQYF. The CDR3 region has the DNA TGCAGTGCTAGAGATCCCCAGGGAAGGAAAGCCTACGAGCAGTACTTC.

This clonotype turned up a few times. V usage is TRBV7-2 and J usage is TRBJ1-1, with unresolved D. V was clipped by 3 bases and J by 11 bases, with 13 bases between them. This CDR3 region has 12 residues. Germline CDR1 and CDR2: SGHTA and FQGNSA. The CDR3 DNA sequence: TGTGCCAGCAGCTTCCTCACTAGCTGGGCTTTCTTT. Translation gives CASSFLTSWAFF.

As to this clonotype: A much larger clone sits a single nucleotide away, making a read error possible. The CDR3 DNA sequence: TGTGCCAGCAGTCGCGACTTGGGGACAGCCGGAAAGACCATATATTTT. Translation gives CASSRDLGTAGKTIYF. The gene calls are TRBV6-5 and TRBJ1-3, with 7 bases fitting TRBD1. CDR3 length equals 16 residues. Germline V lookup: CDR1 MNHEY, CDR2 SVGAGI.

The chain combines TRBV20-1 with TRBJ2-7; D gene uncertain. The CDR3 length is 14 residues. CDR1 DFQATT and CDR2 SNEGSKA come from the germline V gene (reference sequence). The V and J ends lost 0 bases and 6 bases respectively, with 15 bases between them. The chain's CDR3 is CSARDPGNPSEQYF. Written as DNA, the CDR3 is TGCAGTGCTAGAGACCCGGGCAACCCTTCCGAGCAGTACTTC.

This clonotype was seen more than once but under ten times. The rearrangement links TRBV29-1 to TRBJ2-7; no reliable D call. Germline CDR1 SQVTM, CDR2 ANQGSEA. V shed 4 bases and J shed 1 base, with 14 bases lying between them. The CDR3 sequence is 14 residues long. Here the CDR3 reads CSVAPQPGSYEQYF. Written as DNA, the CDR3 is TGCAGCGTTGCCCCTCAACCCGGGTCCTACGAGCAGTACTTC.

In this sample, this clonotype turned up a few times. The genes are TRBV10-3 and TRBJ1-3, with 11 positions matching TRBD1. The CDR3 consists of 16 residues. Unmatched junction bases numbered 4, after V lost 6 bases and J lost 0 bases. Germline V lookup: CDR1 ENHRY, CDR2 SYGVKD. The CDR3 DNA reads TGTGCCATCAGAGGACAGGGGGCCCTCTCTGGAAACACCATATATTTT. Residues: CAIRGQGALSGNTIYF.

The genes are TRBV7-2 and TRBJ2-3, with 13 positions matching TRBD2. Trimming cost V 4 bases and J 4 bases; bases outside gene matches: 17. The CDR3 covers 20 residues. Germline CDR1 SGHTA, CDR2 FQGNSA. CDR3 sequence: CASSSRFTSGRALGADTQYF. The CDR3, as DNA: TGTGCCAGCAGCTCTAGATTCACTAGCGGGAGGGCCCTAGGGGCAGATACGCAGTATTTT.

The table lists this clonotype with a few counts. V and J are TRBV6-2 or TRBV6-3 and TRBJ2-3; 10 bases are shared with TRBD1. The V and J ends lost 4 bases and 6 bases, in that order; junction bases with no gene match: 19. The CDR3 extends over 19 amino acids. Germline V CDR1 and CDR2: MNHEY, SVGEGT. The CDR3 DNA reads as TGTGCCAGCAGTTTTTCGTATCGACGAGGGACAGGGGAAAGGGATACGCAGTATTTT. Translation gives CASSFSYRRGTGERDTQYF.